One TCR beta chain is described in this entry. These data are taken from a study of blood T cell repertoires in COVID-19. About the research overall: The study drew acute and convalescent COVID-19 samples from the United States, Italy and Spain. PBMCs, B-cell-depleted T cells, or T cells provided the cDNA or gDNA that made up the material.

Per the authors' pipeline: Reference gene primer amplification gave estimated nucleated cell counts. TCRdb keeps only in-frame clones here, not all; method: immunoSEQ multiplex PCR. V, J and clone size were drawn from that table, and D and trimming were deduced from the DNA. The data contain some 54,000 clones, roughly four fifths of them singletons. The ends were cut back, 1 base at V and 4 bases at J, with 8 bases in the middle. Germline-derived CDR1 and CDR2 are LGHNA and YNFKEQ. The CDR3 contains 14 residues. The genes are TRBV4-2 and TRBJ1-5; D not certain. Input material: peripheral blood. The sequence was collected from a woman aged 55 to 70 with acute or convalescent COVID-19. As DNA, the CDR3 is TGTGCCAGCAGCCAAGTCGGCGGGAATCAGCCCCAGCATTTT. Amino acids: CASSQVGGNQPQHF.